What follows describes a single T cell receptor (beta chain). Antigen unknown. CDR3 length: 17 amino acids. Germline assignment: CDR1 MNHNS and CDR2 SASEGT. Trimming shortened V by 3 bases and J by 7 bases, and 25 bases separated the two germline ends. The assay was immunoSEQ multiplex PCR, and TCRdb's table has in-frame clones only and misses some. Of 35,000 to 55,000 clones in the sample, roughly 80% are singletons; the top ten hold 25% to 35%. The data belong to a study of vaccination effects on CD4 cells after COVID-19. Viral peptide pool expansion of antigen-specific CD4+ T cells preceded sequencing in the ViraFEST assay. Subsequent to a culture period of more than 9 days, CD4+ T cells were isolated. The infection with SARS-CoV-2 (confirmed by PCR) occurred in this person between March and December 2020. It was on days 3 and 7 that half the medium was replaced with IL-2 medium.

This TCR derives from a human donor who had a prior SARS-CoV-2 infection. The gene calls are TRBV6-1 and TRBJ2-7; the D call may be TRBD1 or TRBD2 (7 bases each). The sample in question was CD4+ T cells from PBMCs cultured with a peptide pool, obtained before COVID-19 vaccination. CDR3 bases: TGTGCCAGCAGTGATCCCCGAGTTGCCGGCAGGGGGGGGGAGCAGTACTTC. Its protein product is CASSDPRVAGRGGEQYF.